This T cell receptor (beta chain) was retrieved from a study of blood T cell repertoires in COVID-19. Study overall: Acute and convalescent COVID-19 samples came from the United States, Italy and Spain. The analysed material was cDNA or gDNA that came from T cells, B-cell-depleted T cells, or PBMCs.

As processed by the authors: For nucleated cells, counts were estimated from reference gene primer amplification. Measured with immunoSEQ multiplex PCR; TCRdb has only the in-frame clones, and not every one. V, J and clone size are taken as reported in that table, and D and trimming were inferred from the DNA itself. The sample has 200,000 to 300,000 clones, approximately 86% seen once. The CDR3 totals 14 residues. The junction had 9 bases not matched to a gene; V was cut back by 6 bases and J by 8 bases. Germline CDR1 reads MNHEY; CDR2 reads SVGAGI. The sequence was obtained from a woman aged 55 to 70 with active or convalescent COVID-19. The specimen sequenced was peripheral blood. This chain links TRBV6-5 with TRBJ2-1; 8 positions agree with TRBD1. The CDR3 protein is CASRRDRGPDEQFF. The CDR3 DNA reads TGTGCCAGCAGGCGAGACAGGGGTCCGGATGAGCAGTTCTTC.